This T cell receptor beta chain stems from a study of OX40 agonist ivuxolimab in advanced cancers. Findings of the study overall: The study found that CD8+ T cells averaged more expanded clones than CD4+. Some nonresponders additionally presented with little normalized T-cell clonal expansion. With doses of 0.1 to 3.0 mg/kg, CD4+ and CD8+ blood T cells had undergone clonal expansion by week 6.

Peripheral blood came from all dose cohorts at three timepoints. The V end lost 1 base, the J end lost 1 base, and 3 bases lay between the germline ends. Germline V gene lookup returns CDR1 SGHTA and CDR2 FQGTGA. The CDR3 extends over 13 amino acids. A remark on this clone: As yet, its antigen is unknown.

The protocol was immunoSEQ multiplex PCR, while the TCRdb copy is restricted to in-frame clones and leaves out a portion. The repertoire consists of around 60,000 clones, with about 88% occurring once and the leading ten covering over 2%. This sequence joins TRBV7-3 and TRBJ2-3; D remains ambiguous. This sequence was found in an adult with an advanced solid tumor such as melanoma, head and neck, liver or kidney cancer. Here the sequenced sample was CD4+ or CD8+ T cells sorted from blood, taken in a trial of the OX40 agonist ivuxolimab. CDR3 DNA sequence: TGTGCCAGCAGCTTAATGGGCACAGATACGCAGTATTTT. Translated, it gives CASSLMGTDTQYF.